This TCR beta chain was retrieved from a study of vaccination effects on CD4 cells after COVID-19 (dated 2022 in TCRdb). For context, the study as a whole: Each participant got two doses of an mRNA SARS-CoV-2 vaccine, either BNT162b2 or mRNA-1273. The Oncomine TCR Beta short-read assay on an Illumina iSeq 100 was used to sequence cultures from other donors in the study. Pre-vaccine samples were drawn from a couple of convalescent patients 16 days and one week before the first dose, at 142 and 148 days after COVID-19 diagnosis. The full study included some 10 COVID-19 convalescent patients and a few SARS-CoV-2-naive healthy vaccine recipients. In both COVID-19 convalescent patients and infection-naive vaccine recipients, the study compared SARS-CoV-2 spike-specific CD4+ TCR repertoires from before mRNA vaccination with those from after it.

What the authors observed across the whole study: For convalescent patients, new clones induced by the vaccine made up most of the post-vaccine spike-reactive repertoire, and these new clones were largely distinct from the clones induced by infection. The study was limited by a small number of convalescent patients, and early post-infection timepoints were lacking. At late post-vaccination timepoints, both infection-induced and vaccine-induced clones showed marked clonal contraction, consistent with waning T cell responses.

Only a few counts were recorded for this clone. Its antigen is currently not known. The record has no base qualities; no much larger clone is one base away. The V end gives up 4 bases and the J end 2 bases, leaving 6 bases in the junction not matched to a gene. Including the terminal cysteine and phenylalanine, the CDR3 comprises 15 residues. Here the CDR3 DNA is all that survives: 45 bases in frame from base 1. As encoded in the germline V gene, CDR1 is MDHEN while CDR2 is SYDVKM. Library method: the immunoSEQ multiplex PCR assay. DNA from the CD4+ T cells that had been cultured and isolated underwent TCR beta CDR3 sequencing. Per the source publication's procedure: Non-productive TCR sequences were removed and reads were trimmed to the CDR3 region, keeping CDR3s of at least 7 amino acids. The MANAFEST web app was used to identify antigen-specific clonotypes by comparing expansion in peptide wells with expansion in reference cultures. To be called positive, a clone needed expansion at FDR<0.05 compared with the reference and with all other wells, an odds ratio greater than 5, and a frequency greater than 0.1% in two replicate wells. Cross-reactive clonotypes were defined as significantly expanded in SARS-CoV-2 spike wells and in at least one common cold coronavirus spike condition. Using the stringdist R package, CDR3 similarity was measured by Levenshtein distance, and unrooted trees were constructed with ape in R 3.6.1. Entries here come from immuneACCESS through TCRdb and include only in-frame sequences with V and J called. Some clones fail to appear in such tables; in the studies checked, an unresolved V gene covers under half of the shortfall, and the cause of the remainder is unknown. V, J and clone size derive from that table, while D and trimming were established from the DNA sequence. This sample holds fewer than 90,000 clones; over 60% were observed only once. The top ten constitute less than 5.5% of the sample.

In the ViraFEST assay, PBMC were stimulated with viral peptide pools, and antigen-specific CD4+ T cell clonotypes were then identified by expansion using TCR sequencing. After less than 13 days of culture, CD4+ T cells were isolated with the EasySep CD4+ T cell isolation kit. Convalescent patients had PCR-confirmed SARS-CoV-2 infection between March and December 2020, before Alpha, Beta and Delta variants emerged in the United States. A few million PBMC per well were cultured with about 10 ug/ml peptides in IMDM containing approximately 4.7% human AB serum, approximately 9.1 IU/ml IL-2 and gentamicin. A peptide pool from HIV-1 Nef was used as the negative control culture condition. Half of the culture medium was replaced with fresh IL-2-containing medium on days 3 and 7. Unless noted otherwise, every peptide stimulation condition was cultured in triplicate wells. PBMC were separated from whole blood using Ficoll-Paque Plus gradient centrifugation and were then either cryopreserved at -140C or used fresh. The QIAamp micro DNA kit was used to extract genomic DNA from the cultured CD4+ T cells.

The chain is made from TRBV28 and TRBJ2-7; TRBD1 lines up with 9 middle nucleotides. This clonotype was sampled from a human donor who had a prior SARS-CoV-2 infection. This specimen was CD4+ T cells from PBMCs cultured with HIV peptides, taken before COVID-19 vaccination. What this sample's cell subset or site label stands for: HIV-1 Nef peptide pool negative control/reference culture. The CDR3 region reads CASSSGTGSPYEQYF. In nucleotides, the sequence is TGTGCCAGCAGTTCCGGGACAGGGAGCCCCTACGAGCAGTACTTC. Reference TRBV28 and TRBJ2-7 genes cover what lies past the CDR3, so the full variable domain is DVKVTQSSRYLVKRTGEKVFLECVQDMDHENMFWYRQDPGLGLRLIYFSYDVKMKEKGDIPEGYSVSREKKERFSLILESASTNQTSMYLCASSSGTGSPYEQYFGPGTRLTVT.